This T cell receptor (beta chain) was sequenced for a study of OX40 agonist ivuxolimab in advanced cancers. Study background: All patients had ivuxolimab intravenously every 2 weeks at 0.01 to 10 mg/kg. The diagnoses of dose-escalation patients were hepatocellular carcinoma, melanoma, renal cell or head and neck cancer. Three patients got partial responses; one had hepatocellular carcinoma and two had cutaneous melanoma. Regarding the study as a whole: Both blood CD4+ and CD8+ T cells showed clonal growth by week 6 at 0.1 to 3.0 mg/kg.

Trimming removed 3 bases at V and 2 bases at J, with 14 bases between. Germline values: CDR1 LGHNA, CDR2 YNFKEQ. The CDR3 is 15 amino acids. Details on this clone: Antigen specificity is unknown.

Sequencing was performed with immunoSEQ multiplex PCR; in TCRdb, only in-frame clones are kept and a portion is missing. The sample records some 60,000 clones, about 90% being singletons. Sequencing was performed on CD4+ or CD8+ T cells sorted from blood, taken in a trial of the OX40 agonist ivuxolimab. The clonotype originates from an adult with an advanced solid tumor such as melanoma, head and neck, liver or kidney cancer. The V gene is TRBV4-2, the J gene TRBJ2-7; D possibly matches TRBD1 or TRBD2 (5 bases each). The DNA for the CDR3 is TGTGCCAGCAGCCAGATCCGGGACCGCGCCTACGAGCAGTACTTC. Translation: CASSQIRDRAYEQYF.